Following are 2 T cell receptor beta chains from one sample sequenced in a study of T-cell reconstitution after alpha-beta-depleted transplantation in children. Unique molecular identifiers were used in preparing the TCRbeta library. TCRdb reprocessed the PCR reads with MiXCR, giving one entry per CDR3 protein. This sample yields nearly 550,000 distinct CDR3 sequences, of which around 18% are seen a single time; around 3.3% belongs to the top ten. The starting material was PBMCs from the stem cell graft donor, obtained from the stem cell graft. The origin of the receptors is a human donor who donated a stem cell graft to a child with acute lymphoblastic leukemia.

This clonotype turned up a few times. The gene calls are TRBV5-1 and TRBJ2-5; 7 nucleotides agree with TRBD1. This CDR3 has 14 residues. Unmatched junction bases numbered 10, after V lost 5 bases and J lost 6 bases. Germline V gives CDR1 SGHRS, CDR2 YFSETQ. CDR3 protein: CASSLRTGIKTQYF. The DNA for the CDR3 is TGCGCCAGCAGTTTAAGGACAGGAATTAAGACCCAGTACTTC.

Written as DNA, the CDR3 is TGTGCCAGCAGCCAAGATGCGGCAGGGAGGTTCGGCAATCAGCCCCAGCATTTT. The encoded protein is CASSQDAAGRFGNQPQHF. This chain joins TRBV4-2 and TRBJ1-5, with D tentatively TRBD1 (5 bases). V lost 0 bases and J lost 2, with 17 bases in between. The CDR3 has 18 residues. Germline V CDR1 and CDR2: LGHNA, YNFKEQ.